This T cell receptor beta chain was profiled in a study of T-cell reconstitution after alpha-beta-depleted transplantation in children (dated by TCRdb to the mid-2010s). The study in broad terms: T-cell immune reconstitution after TCRalphabeta/CD19-depleted allogeneic hematopoietic cell transplantation in children was quantitatively tracked in the study by means of TCR repertoire profiling.

For CDR1 and CDR2, the germline V gene lists SGHDT and YYEEEE. Germline trimming amounts to 7 bases on V and 4 bases on J, with 12 as the count of junction bases outside the gene matches. The CDR3, cysteine through phenylalanine, is 15 amino acids long. CDR3 DNA is the only sequence kept; it has 45 bases, read in frame from the first base. The paper as a whole reports these results and caveats: Hyperexpanded clone frequencies declined over subsequent months; after one year, T-cell counts and TCRbeta diversity were mostly attributed to newly produced T cells. The apparently early alphabetaT-cell count recovery about two months after transplant was reportedly dependent on only several hundred rapidly expanded clones derived from non-depleted graft cells. In some patients, high TCRbeta diversity at day 60 was attributed to recipient T cells and intrathymic progenitors that had survived conditioning.

Receptors were amplified or captured by PCR. This sample was sequenced with an Illumina HiSeq 2500. Molecular barcoding was employed in the preparation of TCR libraries, with unique molecular identifiers being used to normalize TCRbeta repertoire quantification. TCRdb redid the processing of the public reads, applying fastp at Q25 and MiXCR, and retained in-frame beta chains. For every CDR3 protein sequence, its rows merge into one entry that carries the most common genes and DNA. The sample table records 250,000 or so distinct CDR3 sequences; approximately 8% of these occur just once. Nearly 6.5% of the sample is in the top ten clones. This clonotype was counted many times. Its antigen has not been determined. Base-call qualities are not available, and no considerably larger clone is one nucleotide away. The treatment or condition label on this specimen signifies: allogeneic hematopoietic cell transplantation with graft depleted of TCRalphabeta T cells and CD19 B cells. The transplant recipients were children given TCRalphabeta/CD19-depleted allogeneic hematopoietic cell grafts.

The V and J segments used are TRBV5-6 and TRBJ2-3, with 7 bases aligning to TRBD1. This specimen was PBMCs, mostly from graft donor cells, taken 180 days after TCRalphabeta/CD19-depleted stem cell transplant. The sequence came from a male patient aged 10 to 17 who had a stem cell transplant for acute lymphoblastic leukemia, so the T cells may come from the graft donor. The nucleotide sequence reads TGTGCCAGCGGTTCCGGGACAGCATCTTCAGATACGCAGTATTTT. Its product reads: CASGSGTASSDTQYF. Here the CDR3 is joined to the reference TRBV5-6 and TRBJ2-3 genes, and the full variable domain is: DAGVTQSPTHLIKTRGQQVTLRCSPKSGHDTVSWYQQALGQGPQFIFQYYEEEERQRGNFPDRFSGHQFPNYSSELNVNALLLGDSALYLCASGSGTASSDTQYFGPGTRLTVL.